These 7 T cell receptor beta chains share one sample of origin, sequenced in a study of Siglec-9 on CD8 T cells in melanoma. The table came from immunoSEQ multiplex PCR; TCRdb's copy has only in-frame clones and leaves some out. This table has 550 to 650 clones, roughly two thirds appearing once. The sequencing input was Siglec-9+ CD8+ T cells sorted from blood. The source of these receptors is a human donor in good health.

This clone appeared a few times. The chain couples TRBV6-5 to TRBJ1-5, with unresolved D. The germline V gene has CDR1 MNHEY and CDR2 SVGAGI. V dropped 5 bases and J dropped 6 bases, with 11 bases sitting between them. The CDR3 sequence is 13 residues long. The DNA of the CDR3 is TGTGCCAGCAGTGAACTTTCGGGTCAGCCCCAGCATTTT. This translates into CASSELSGQPQHF.

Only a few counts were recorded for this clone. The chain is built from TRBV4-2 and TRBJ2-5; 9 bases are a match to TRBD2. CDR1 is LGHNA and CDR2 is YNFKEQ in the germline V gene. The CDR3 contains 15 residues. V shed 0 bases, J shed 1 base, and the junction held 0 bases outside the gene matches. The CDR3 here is CASSQERGGQETQYF. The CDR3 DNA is TGTGCCAGCAGCCAAGAGCGGGGGGGCCAAGAGACCCAGTACTTC.

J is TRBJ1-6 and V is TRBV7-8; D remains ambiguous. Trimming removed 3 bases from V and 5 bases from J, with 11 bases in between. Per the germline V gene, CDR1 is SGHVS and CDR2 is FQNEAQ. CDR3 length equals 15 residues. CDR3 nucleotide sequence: TGTGCCAGCAGCTTGACGGACGGGAATAATTCACCCCTCCACTTT. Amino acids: CASSLTDGNNSPLHF.

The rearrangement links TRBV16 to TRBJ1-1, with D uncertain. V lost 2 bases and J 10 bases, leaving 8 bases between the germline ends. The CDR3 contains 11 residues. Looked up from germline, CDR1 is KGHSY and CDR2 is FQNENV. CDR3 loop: CASSQGYGAFF. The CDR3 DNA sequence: TGTGCCAGCAGCCAAGGGTACGGAGCTTTCTTT.

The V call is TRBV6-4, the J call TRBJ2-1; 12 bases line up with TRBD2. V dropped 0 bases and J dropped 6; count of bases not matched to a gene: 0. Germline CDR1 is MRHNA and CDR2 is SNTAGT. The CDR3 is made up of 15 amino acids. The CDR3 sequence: CASSDSTSGSNEQFF. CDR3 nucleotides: TGTGCCAGCAGTGACTCGACTAGCGGGAGCAATGAGCAGTTCTTC.

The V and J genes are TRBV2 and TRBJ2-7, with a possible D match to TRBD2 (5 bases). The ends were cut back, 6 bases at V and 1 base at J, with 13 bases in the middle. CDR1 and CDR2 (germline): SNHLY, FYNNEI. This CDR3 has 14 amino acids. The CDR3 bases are TGTGCCAGCAGGGGGAGCCCACGATCCTACGAGCAGTACGTC. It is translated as CASRGSPRSYEQYV.

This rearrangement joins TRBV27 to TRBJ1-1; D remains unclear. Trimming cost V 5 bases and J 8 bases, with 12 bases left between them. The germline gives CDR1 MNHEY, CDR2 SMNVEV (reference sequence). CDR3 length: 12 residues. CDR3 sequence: CASSIGGAEAFF. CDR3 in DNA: TGTGCCAGCAGTATAGGAGGTGCCGAAGCTTTCTTT.